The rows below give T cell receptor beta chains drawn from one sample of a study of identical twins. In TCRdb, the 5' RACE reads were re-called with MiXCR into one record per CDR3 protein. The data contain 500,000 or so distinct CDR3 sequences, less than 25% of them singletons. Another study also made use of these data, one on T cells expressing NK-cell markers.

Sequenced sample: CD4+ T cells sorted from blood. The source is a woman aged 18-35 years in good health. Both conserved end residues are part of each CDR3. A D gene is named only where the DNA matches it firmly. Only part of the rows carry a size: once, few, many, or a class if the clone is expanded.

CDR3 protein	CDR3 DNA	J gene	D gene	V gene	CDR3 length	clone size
CASSSERVGGYEQYF	TGTGCCAGCAGTTCCGAACGGGTGGGCGGCTACGAGCAGTACTTC	TRBJ2-7	.	TRBV6-5	15	.
CSAREAGTDTQYF	TGCAGTGCTAGAGAGGCGGGCACAGATACGCAGTATTTT	TRBJ2-3	.	TRBV20-1	13	few
CASSLAVPFEAFF	TGTGCCAGCAGCTTAGCAGTGCCTTTTGAAGCTTTCTTT	TRBJ1-1	.	TRBV7-9	13	few
CSVGGGLLYEQYF	TGCAGCGTTGGAGGTGGGTTGCTCTACGAGCAGTACTTC	TRBJ2-7	.	TRBV29-1	13	.
CSAPVVGEQYF	TGCAGTGCCCCCGTGGTAGGAGAGCAGTACTTC	TRBJ2-7	.	TRBV20-1	11	few
CASSLWSVSAGELFF	TGCGCCAGCAGCTTGTGGTCAGTCTCAGCCGGGGAGCTGTTTTTT	TRBJ2-2	.	TRBV5-1	15	few
CASSHGLYNEQFF	TGTGCCAGCAGCCACGGACTCTACAATGAGCAGTTCTTC	TRBJ2-1	.	TRBV7-2	13	.
CASSPRGETSGVKWSYNEQFF	TGTGCCAGCTCACCACGAGGGGAGACTAGCGGGGTTAAATGGTCCTACAATGAGCAGTTCTTC	TRBJ2-1	TRBD2	TRBV18	21	.
CASSPGPQGASGYGYTF	TGTGCCAGCAGTCCAGGCCCTCAGGGGGCTTCTGGCTATGGCTACACCTTC	TRBJ1-2	TRBD1	TRBV5-4	17	.
CASSLLSLAGRRSYNEQFF	TGTGCCAGCAGCTTACTCTCACTAGCGGGAAGACGCTCCTACAATGAGCAGTTCTTC	TRBJ2-1	TRBD2	TRBV11-1	19	.
CASSFGRNTEAFF	TGTGCCAGCAGCTTCGGACGGAACACTGAAGCTTTCTTT	TRBJ1-1	.	TRBV12-3/TRBV12-4	13	many
CSASTSGREGYNEQFF	TGCAGTGCATCGACTAGCGGGAGGGAGGGATACAATGAGCAGTTCTTC	TRBJ2-1	TRBD2	TRBV20-1	16	few
CSARDSNGPGTSGTDTQYF	TGCAGTGCTAGAGATAGTAATGGTCCCGGGACTAGCGGCACAGATACGCAGTATTTT	TRBJ2-3	TRBD2	TRBV20-1	19	few
CASSSDRVFTGELFF	TGCGCCAGCAGCTCCGACAGGGTGTTCACCGGGGAGCTGTTTTTT	TRBJ2-2	TRBD1	TRBV5-1	15	few
CATSEGPGSGANVLTF	TGTGCCACCAGTGAAGGGCCCGGCTCTGGGGCCAACGTCCTGACTTTC	TRBJ2-6	.	TRBV24-1	16	.
CSASVGVGGYTF	TGCAGTGCTAGTGTCGGGGTCGGTGGCTACACCTTC	TRBJ1-2	.	TRBV20-1	12	few
CASTQSYNEQFF	TGTGCCAGCACGCAGTCCTACAATGAGCAGTTCTTC	TRBJ2-1	.	TRBV11-3	12	many
CAWRAVSTDTQYF	TGTGCCTGGCGAGCGGTCAGCACAGATACGCAGTATTTT	TRBJ2-3	.	TRBV30	13	.
CASSRSWGGGQPQHF	TGTGCCAGCAGCCGCTCGTGGGGTGGTGGCCAGCCCCAGCATTTT	TRBJ1-5	.	TRBV6-1	15	.
CSASVGLASQYF	TGCAGTGCAAGCGTCGGCTTGGCCTCGCAGTACTTC	TRBJ2-7	.	TRBV20-1	12	few
CASSRRGTTYNEQFF	TGTGCCAGCAGCCGCCGTGGGACCACCTACAATGAGCAGTTCTTC	TRBJ2-1	.	TRBV2	15	.
CASTRGTGTGEQYF	TGTGCCAGCACCCGGGGGACAGGGACGGGCGAGCAGTACTTC	TRBJ2-7	TRBD1	TRBV3-1	14	few
CASSLHGPYGYTF	TGTGCCAGCAGTCTCCACGGCCCCTATGGCTACACCTTC	TRBJ1-2	.	TRBV6-1	13	.
CASGLVLRGEAEAFF	TGTGCTAGTGGTTTGGTACTTCGGGGGGAGGCTGAAGCTTTCTTT	TRBJ1-1	.	TRBV12-5	15	few
CASTKEEGSYEQYF	TGTGCCAGCACCAAGGAGGAGGGAAGCTACGAGCAGTACTTC	TRBJ2-7	.	TRBV25-1	14	few
CSARDGALPLMNTEAFF	TGCAGTGCTAGAGATGGGGCATTACCCCTGATGAACACTGAAGCTTTCTTT	TRBJ1-1	.	TRBV20-1	17	few
CSARDIGTGDEQYF	TGCAGTGCTAGAGATATTGGGACAGGGGACGAGCAGTACTTC	TRBJ2-7	TRBD1	TRBV20-1	14	few
CAWSSGSYEQYF	TGTGCCTGGAGTAGCGGCTCCTACGAGCAGTACTTC	TRBJ2-7	.	TRBV30	12	.
CASSLGQALPPYQPQHF	TGTGCCAGCAGCTTAGGACAGGCGCTGCCTCCATATCAGCCCCAGCATTTT	TRBJ1-5	.	TRBV7-2	17	.
CSVEDRGGSRGYEQYF	TGCAGCGTTGAAGATCGAGGAGGCTCAAGGGGCTACGAGCAGTACTTC	TRBJ2-7	.	TRBV29-1	16	few
CSAVGQGFGNQPQHF	TGCAGTGCTGTGGGACAGGGGTTTGGTAATCAGCCCCAGCATTTT	TRBJ1-5	TRBD1	TRBV20-1	15	few
CASSFEAGRAHEQYF	TGTGCCAGCAGCTTTGAGGCAGGGAGGGCTCACGAGCAGTACTTC	TRBJ2-7	TRBD2	TRBV7-9	15	.
CASSPVDPRGETQYF	TGCGCCAGCAGCCCCGTCGACCCCCGGGGAGAGACCCAGTACTTC	TRBJ2-5	.	TRBV5-1	15	few
CSATRGRMDIQYF	TGCAGTGCTACGCGGGGAAGGATGGACATTCAGTACTTC	TRBJ2-4	.	TRBV20-1	13	few
CASSFILAADTQYF	TGTGCCAGCAGCTTCATCCTAGCCGCAGATACGCAGTATTTT	TRBJ2-3	.	TRBV7-2	14	many
CASSPRDHSYEQYF	TGTGCCAGCAGCCCCAGGGACCACTCCTACGAGCAGTACTTC	TRBJ2-7	.	TRBV7-9	14	few
CASSYSGRGRYGYTF	TGTGCCAGCAGTTACTCTGGCAGGGGAAGGTATGGCTACACCTTC	TRBJ1-2	.	TRBV6-5	15	.
CASRPTGSGYTF	TGTGCCAGCAGACCGACAGGGTCAGGCTACACCTTC	TRBJ1-2	TRBD1	TRBV6-5	12	.
CSAPTGGDSNQPQHF	TGCAGTGCTCCTACAGGGGGCGACAGCAATCAGCCCCAGCATTTT	TRBJ1-5	TRBD1	TRBV20-1	15	many
CASSQGAGPYEQYF	TGTGCCAGCAGCCAAGGGGCAGGACCCTACGAGCAGTACTTC	TRBJ2-7	.	TRBV3-1	14	few
CSASTGTGLEKLFF	TGCAGTGCTAGTACCGGGACAGGGCTGGAAAAACTGTTTTTT	TRBJ1-4	TRBD1	TRBV20-1	14	.
CSAAGTSRYNEQFF	TGCAGTGCCGCTGGGACTTCCCGCTACAATGAGCAGTTCTTC	TRBJ2-1	.	TRBV20-1	14	.
CSVEKGRGVGELFF	TGCAGCGTTGAAAAGGGACGGGGGGTCGGGGAGCTGTTTTTT	TRBJ2-2	TRBD2	TRBV29-1	14	.
CASSSKRGSTDTQYF	TGTGCCAGCAGCTCCAAGCGGGGCAGCACAGATACGCAGTATTTT	TRBJ2-3	TRBD2	TRBV7-8	15	.
CASSLLTGAQETQYF	TGTGCCAGCAGCCTTCTGACGGGGGCTCAAGAGACCCAGTACTTC	TRBJ2-5	.	TRBV14	15	few
CASGTGDQPQHF	TGTGCTAGCGGGACAGGGGATCAGCCCCAGCATTTT	TRBJ1-5	TRBD1	TRBV12-5	12	.
CASSFGTGVNNEQFF	TGTGCCAGCAGTTTTGGGACAGGGGTCAACAATGAGCAGTTCTTC	TRBJ2-1	TRBD1	TRBV12-3/TRBV12-4	15	few
CASSFRHEAFF	TGTGCCAGCAGCTTCCGGCATGAAGCTTTCTTT	TRBJ1-1	.	TRBV7-8	11	.
CSASGGVETYEQYF	TGCAGTGCTAGCGGAGGGGTAGAAACCTACGAGCAGTACTTC	TRBJ2-7	.	TRBV20-1	14	.
CASSLLAAITGELFF	TGTGCCAGCAGCTTGTTAGCGGCTATCACCGGGGAGCTGTTTTTT	TRBJ2-2	.	TRBV11-2	15	.
CSAIQGNIGANVLTF	TGCAGTGCTATACAGGGGAATATTGGGGCCAACGTCCTGACTTTC	TRBJ2-6	TRBD1	TRBV20-1	15	.
CSVDAGGPGVTDTQYF	TGCAGCGTTGATGCGGGGGGGCCGGGTGTGACAGATACGCAGTATTTT	TRBJ2-3	TRBD2	TRBV29-1	16	few
CASSLTTVDQPQHF	TGTGCCAGCAGTTTAACGACGGTAGATCAGCCCCAGCATTTT	TRBJ1-5	.	TRBV12-3/TRBV12-4	14	many
CASSQRGSGRDEQFF	TGTGCCAGCAGCCAGCGGGGTAGCGGGAGGGATGAGCAGTTCTTC	TRBJ2-1	TRBD2	TRBV7-2	15	many
CASSYWGSPLHF	TGTGCCAGCAGTTACTGGGGTTCACCCCTCCACTTT	TRBJ1-6	.	TRBV6-5	12	few
CASSSRGTDYEQYF	TGTGCCAGCAGCAGCCGGGGGACAGACTACGAGCAGTACTTC	TRBJ2-7	.	TRBV7-6	14	.
CASSKGGGGAYNERFF	TGTGCCAGCAGTAAAGGGGGGGGCGGCGCCTACAATGAGCGGTTCTTC	TRBJ2-1	.	TRBV12-3/TRBV12-4	16	.
CSANQLAGSYEQYF	TGCAGTGCTAATCAACTAGCGGGCTCCTACGAGCAGTACTTC	TRBJ2-7	TRBD2	TRBV20-1	14	.
CATSGRGVNTQYF	TGTGCCACCAGCGGGCGGGGGGTCAACACTCAGTACTTC	TRBJ2-4	TRBD2	TRBV15	13	few